This T cell receptor beta chain was recorded in a study of blood T cell repertoires in COVID-19. Looking at the study overall: Italy, Spain and the United States were the sources of the convalescent and acute COVID-19 samples. PBMCs, B-cell-depleted T cells, or T cells provided the cDNA or gDNA that made up the material.

The CDR3 covers 12 residues. V lost 4 bases to trimming and J lost 6 bases, with 8 bases between them. Germline CDR1 is SEHNR and CDR2 is FQNEAQ (reference sequence). Clones were read by immunoSEQ multiplex PCR, and TCRdb kept only the in-frame ones, dropping some. The data contain about 120,000 clones, approximately 80% of them singletons. The specimen was peripheral blood. The receptor comes from a human donor in a cohort sampled during active COVID-19. The chain recombines TRBV7-9 with TRBJ2-3; no firm D call. CDR3 sequence (DNA): TGTGCCAGCAGCTCCCAGTTGGATACGCAGTATTTT. Translating it yields CASSSQLDTQYF.